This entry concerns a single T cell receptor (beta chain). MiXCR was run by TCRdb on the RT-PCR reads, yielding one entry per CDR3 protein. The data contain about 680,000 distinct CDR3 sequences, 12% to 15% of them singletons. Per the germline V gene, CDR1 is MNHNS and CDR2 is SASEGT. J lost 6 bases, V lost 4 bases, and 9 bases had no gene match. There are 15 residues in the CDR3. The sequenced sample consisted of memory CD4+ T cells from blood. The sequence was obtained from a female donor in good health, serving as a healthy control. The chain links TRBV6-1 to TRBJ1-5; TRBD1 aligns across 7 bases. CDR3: CASSGDRALRQPQHF. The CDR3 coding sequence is TGTGCCAGCAGTGGAGACAGGGCACTACGTCAGCCCCAGCATTTT.